A single sample gave rise to the 5 T cell receptor beta chains below, sequenced in a study of control samples from healthy donors and cancer patients. Sequenced by immunoSEQ multiplex PCR; TCRdb stores in-frame clones only, minus some. The data hold about 160,000 clones, with 94% observed a single time. The sequencing input was PBMCs. The origin of the receptors is a man in his 60s with colorectal cancer.

This clone has only a few counts. The chain couples TRBV27 to TRBJ1-5; 8 bases agree with TRBD1. After removal of 2 bases from V and 4 bases from J, the junction contained 1 base not matched to a gene. The germline gives CDR1 MNHEY, CDR2 SMNVEV (reference sequence). The CDR3 length is 14 residues. The DNA for the CDR3 is TGTGCCAGCAGTTTACAGGGGGCAAATCAGCCCCAGCATTTT. It is translated as CASSLQGANQPQHF.

The chain carries TRBV6-2 or TRBV6-3 and TRBJ2-7; 10 bases are shared with TRBD2. The CDR3 has 14 residues. Unmatched junction bases numbered 3, after V lost 6 bases and J lost 1 base. The germline V gene has CDR1 MNHEY and CDR2 SVGEGT. The CDR3 DNA reads TGTGCCAGCAGCCTTAGCGGGGGGTCCTACGAGCAGTACTTC. This encodes CASSLSGGSYEQYF.

V is TRBV7-2 and J is TRBJ2-7, with a possible D match to TRBD1 (6 bases). Deletions cut 1 base from V and 1 base from J, with 14 bases between. CDR3 length: 16 residues. Germline CDR1 is SGHTA and CDR2 is FQGNSA. The CDR3 loop reads CASSLVAGANSYEQYF. The CDR3 nucleotides are TGTGCCAGCAGCTTAGTTGCAGGGGCTAATTCCTACGAGCAGTACTTC.

J is TRBJ1-1 and V is TRBV7-8; a weak D match, TRBD1 (5 bases). The germline gives CDR1 SGHVS, CDR2 FQNEAQ. The CDR3 runs 16 residues. Trimming removed 2 bases at V and 0 bases at J, with 13 bases between. CDR3 in amino acids: CASSLKGNPLNTEAFF. The CDR3 region has the DNA TGTGCCAGCAGCTTAAAGGGGAACCCTCTGAACACTGAAGCTTTCTTT.

The chain is built from TRBV10-3 and TRBJ2-5; TRBD1 matches 8 bases. Germline values: CDR1 ENHRY, CDR2 SYGVKD. The J segment lost 4 bases and the V segment lost 6 bases, leaving 7 bases of the junction unmatched. This CDR3 region has 14 residues. The CDR3, as DNA: TGTGCCATCAGGCAGGGGGCAGGGCGAGAGACCCAGTACTTC. Its protein product is CAIRQGAGRETQYF.